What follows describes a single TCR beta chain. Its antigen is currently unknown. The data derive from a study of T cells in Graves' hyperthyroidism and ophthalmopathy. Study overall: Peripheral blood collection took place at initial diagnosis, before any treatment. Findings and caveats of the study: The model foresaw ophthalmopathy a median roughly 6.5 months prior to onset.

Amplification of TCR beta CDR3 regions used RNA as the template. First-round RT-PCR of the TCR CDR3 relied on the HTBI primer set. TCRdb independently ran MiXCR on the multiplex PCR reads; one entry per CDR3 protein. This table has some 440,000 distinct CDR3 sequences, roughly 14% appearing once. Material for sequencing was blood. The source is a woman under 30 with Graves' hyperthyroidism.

CDR3 loop: CASSKGDTKGSYEQYF. In DNA form, the CDR3 reads TGTGCCAGCAGCAAAGGGGACACCAAGGGATCCTACGAGCAGTACTTC. The rearrangement joins TRBV14 to TRBJ2-7; TRBD1 might be the D (6 bases). This CDR3 has 16 residues. Germline-derived CDR1 and CDR2 are SGHDN and FVKESK. Trimming cost V 5 bases and J 1 base, with 18 bases left between them.